The clone carrying this T cell receptor beta chain showed up just once. This record belongs to a study of blood T cell repertoires in COVID-19. In the study overall: The United States, Italy and Spain supplied acute and convalescent COVID-19 samples. PBMCs, B-cell-depleted T cells, or T cells provided the cDNA or gDNA that made up the material.

The method was immunoSEQ multiplex PCR; TCRdb's version includes in-frame clones alone and lacks a portion of them. This sample carries about 190,000 clones, roughly 78% of them seen once, and the ten largest clones take 2.5% to 3%. The TCR sequence derives from a woman of 80 years or more with active or convalescent COVID-19. The specimen was peripheral blood.

CDR3 region: CASSRLTSGGTDTQYF. The DNA of the CDR3 is TGTGCCAGCAGCCGCCTTACTAGCGGCGGCACAGATACGCAGTATTTT. The rearrangement links TRBV4-2 to TRBJ2-3, with 8 bases aligning to TRBD2. Germline V gene data show CDR1 as LGHNA and CDR2 as YNFKEQ. V gave up 4 bases and J gave up 1 base; unmatched junction bases: 7. This CDR3 has 16 residues.